This T cell receptor (beta chain) appears in the sequencing data of a study of PD-1 blockade in classical Hodgkin lymphoma. Study-level information: Every 2 weeks, patients had 3 mg/kg nivolumab intravenously. General observations from the study: Those patients who began receiving nivolumab less than 1 year after ASCT had lower diversity, and they were excluded. Complete responders showed a baseline diversity that resembled the diversity of newly diagnosed patients. Why the repertoires differ is still unclear, perhaps disease activity or prior therapy.

The table came from immunoSEQ multiplex PCR; TCRdb's copy has only in-frame clones and leaves some out. The table records approximately 50,000 clones, about two thirds of them present only once. All patients experienced relapse after autologous stem cell transplantation, and brentuximab vedotin exposure was variable. With regard to this clone: Its antigen remains unknown.

In germline, CDR1 is SGHTA, CDR2 FQGNSA. This CDR3 comprises 15 residues. V lost 5 bases and J lost 8; bases outside the gene matches: 11. This receptor was obtained from a human donor with classical Hodgkin lymphoma. Sequencing was performed on peripheral blood mononuclear cells (PBMCs), taken before the second cycle of nivolumab. This sequence joins TRBV7-2 and TRBJ1-4, with 7 positions matching TRBD1. CDR3 bases: TGTGCCAGCAGCATATGGTCCGGGACAGTAGAAAAACTGTTTTTT. This sequence encodes CASSIWSGTVEKLFF.